The rows below give T cell receptor beta chains drawn from one sample of a study of T cell responses to AZD1222 COVID-19 vaccine. Generated by immunoSEQ multiplex PCR, the TCRdb table keeps only in-frame clones and is missing some. This sample has 180,000 or so clones, with roughly nine tenths found just once. Sequences were derived from peripheral blood, sampled on day 0 of AZD1222 vaccination. These receptors came from an adult in good health. The CDR3 runs from the conserved cysteine through the conserved F or W. A D gene is named only where the DNA matches it firmly. Clone size, where shown, is once, few, many, or a class for clones that have expanded.

j_call: TRBJ2-1; d_call: TRBD2; clone_size: NA; v_call: TRBV18; cdr3_aa: CASSLDSGSFNEQFF; cdr3_nt: TGTGCCAGCTCACTTGATAGCGGGAGCTTCAATGAGCAGTTCTTC
j_call: TRBJ1-5; d_call: NA; clone_size: NA; v_call: TRBV19; cdr3_aa: CASTGLINQPQHF; cdr3_nt: TGTGCCAGTACCGGGCTCATAAATCAGCCCCAGCATTTT
j_call: TRBJ2-7; d_call: TRBD2; clone_size: NA; v_call: TRBV5-4; cdr3_aa: CASSISGLSSYEQYF; cdr3_nt: TGTGCCAGCAGCATTAGCGGGTTAAGCTCCTACGAGCAGTACTTC
j_call: TRBJ2-3; d_call: TRBD2; clone_size: once; v_call: TRBV24-1; cdr3_aa: CATSESGTRDTDTQYF; cdr3_nt: TGTGCCACCAGTGAGTCCGGGACTAGGGACACAGATACGCAGTATTTT
j_call: TRBJ2-1; d_call: NA; clone_size: NA; v_call: TRBV28; cdr3_aa: CASFAGGNNEQFF; cdr3_nt: TGTGCCAGCTTCGCGGGTGGAAACAATGAGCAGTTCTTC
j_call: TRBJ1-2; d_call: NA; clone_size: NA; v_call: TRBV19; cdr3_aa: CASSNSMGDGYTF; cdr3_nt: TGTGCCAGTAGTAACTCAATGGGTGATGGCTACACCTTC
j_call: TRBJ2-1; d_call: NA; clone_size: NA; v_call: TRBV6-2/TRBV6-3; cdr3_aa: CASSSVPQQEQFF; cdr3_nt: TGTGCCAGCAGTTCGGTACCGCAACAAGAGCAGTTCTTC
j_call: TRBJ2-7; d_call: TRBD1; clone_size: NA; v_call: TRBV6-5; cdr3_aa: CASRDSSYEQYF; cdr3_nt: TGTGCCAGCCGGGACAGCTCCTACGAGCAGTACTTC
j_call: TRBJ2-7; d_call: TRBD1; clone_size: NA; v_call: TRBV6-1; cdr3_aa: CASSARDRVIGDEQYF; cdr3_nt: TGTGCCAGCAGTGCCAGGGACAGGGTGATCGGCGACGAGCAGTACTTC
j_call: TRBJ1-1; d_call: NA; clone_size: NA; v_call: TRBV6-5; cdr3_aa: CASFGGVHTEAFF; cdr3_nt: TGTGCCAGCTTTGGAGGCGTGCACACTGAAGCTTTCTTT
j_call: TRBJ1-1; d_call: TRBD1; clone_size: NA; v_call: TRBV2; cdr3_aa: CASSGQGASEAFF; cdr3_nt: TGTGCCAGCAGTGGACAGGGGGCCTCTGAAGCTTTCTTT
j_call: TRBJ2-7; d_call: NA; clone_size: once; v_call: TRBV3-1/TRBV3-2; cdr3_aa: CASSQGPYEQYF; cdr3_nt: TGTGCCAGCAGCCAAGGCCCCTACGAGCAGTACTTC
j_call: TRBJ2-5; d_call: NA; clone_size: NA; v_call: TRBV6-5; cdr3_aa: CASSYSGRGVQETQYF; cdr3_nt: TGTGCCAGCAGTTACTCGGGCAGGGGAGTGCAAGAGACCCAGTACTTC
j_call: TRBJ1-4; d_call: TRBD1; clone_size: NA; v_call: TRBV5-1; cdr3_aa: CASSSTGVVPPTNEKLFF; cdr3_nt: TGCGCCAGCAGCTCGACAGGGGTTGTCCCACCAACTAATGAAAAACTGTTTTTT
j_call: TRBJ2-3; d_call: TRBD2; clone_size: NA; v_call: TRBV7-9; cdr3_aa: CASAIGTSSTDTQYF; cdr3_nt: TGTGCCAGCGCGATTGGGACTAGCAGCACAGATACGCAGTATTTT
j_call: TRBJ2-7; d_call: NA; clone_size: NA; v_call: TRBV19; cdr3_aa: CASSITGGAYEQYF; cdr3_nt: TGTGCCAGTAGTATTACAGGGGGGGCCTACGAGCAGTACTTC
j_call: TRBJ2-7; d_call: NA; clone_size: NA; v_call: TRBV6-5; cdr3_aa: CASSPGHSEQYF; cdr3_nt: TGTGCCAGCAGCCCGGGTCATTCCGAGCAGTACTTC
j_call: TRBJ2-1; d_call: NA; clone_size: NA; v_call: TRBV7-9; cdr3_aa: CASSLGYRDNEQFF; cdr3_nt: TGTGCCAGCAGCTTAGGTTACAGGGACAATGAGCAGTTCTTC
j_call: TRBJ1-2; d_call: NA; clone_size: NA; v_call: TRBV5-1; cdr3_aa: CASSPDGRLVRYGYTF; cdr3_nt: TGCGCCAGCAGCCCGGACGGGAGATTGGTTAGGTATGGCTACACCTTC
j_call: TRBJ2-1; d_call: TRBD2; clone_size: once; v_call: TRBV5-1; cdr3_aa: CASNAGVGNEQFF; cdr3_nt: TGCGCCAGCAATGCGGGGGTCGGGAATGAGCAGTTCTTC
j_call: TRBJ2-5; d_call: NA; clone_size: NA; v_call: TRBV7-7; cdr3_aa: CASSLAGGQRETQYF; cdr3_nt: TGTGCCAGCAGCTTAGCGGGGGGGCAGAGAGAGACCCAGTACTTC
j_call: TRBJ2-2; d_call: NA; clone_size: NA; v_call: TRBV6-4; cdr3_aa: CASSDRGDTGELFF; cdr3_nt: TGTGCCAGCAGTGACAGGGGGGACACCGGGGAGCTGTTTTTT
j_call: TRBJ1-6; d_call: TRBD1; clone_size: NA; v_call: TRBV5-6; cdr3_aa: CASSTGQPYPSSYNSPLHF; cdr3_nt: TGTGCCAGCAGCACGGGACAGCCGTACCCTAGCTCCTATAATTCACCCCTCCACTTT
j_call: TRBJ2-3; d_call: TRBD2; clone_size: once; v_call: TRBV4-2; cdr3_aa: CASSQEGSGATDTQYF; cdr3_nt: TGTGCCAGCAGCCAAGAGGGTAGCGGGGCTACAGATACGCAGTATTTT
j_call: TRBJ1-4; d_call: NA; clone_size: NA; v_call: TRBV9; cdr3_aa: CASSVDTGSEKLFF; cdr3_nt: TGTGCCAGCAGCGTAGATACAGGGTCCGAAAAACTGTTTTTT
j_call: TRBJ1-2; d_call: NA; clone_size: NA; v_call: TRBV10-3; cdr3_aa: CAIRDNDYGYTF; cdr3_nt: TGTGCCATCCGGGACAATGACTATGGCTACACCTTC
j_call: TRBJ1-2; d_call: TRBD1; clone_size: NA; v_call: TRBV9; cdr3_aa: CASSAFRDRGRVGYTF; cdr3_nt: TGTGCCAGCAGCGCGTTCCGGGACAGGGGGCGCGTTGGCTACACCTTC
j_call: TRBJ1-1; d_call: NA; clone_size: NA; v_call: TRBV5-1; cdr3_aa: CASSFHLNTEAFF; cdr3_nt: TGCGCCAGCAGCTTTCACCTCAACACTGAAGCTTTCTTT
j_call: TRBJ1-2; d_call: NA; clone_size: NA; v_call: TRBV13; cdr3_aa: CASSLGTANIYGYTF; cdr3_nt: TGTGCCAGCAGCTTAGGGACAGCGAATATCTATGGCTACACCTTC
j_call: TRBJ2-7; d_call: TRBD2; clone_size: NA; v_call: TRBV4-3; cdr3_aa: CASSRGSLSYEQYF; cdr3_nt: TGCGCCAGCAGCCGCGGGAGTCTGTCGTACGAGCAGTACTTC
j_call: TRBJ2-7; d_call: TRBD1; clone_size: NA; v_call: TRBV11-2; cdr3_aa: CASSLDRGPGEQYF; cdr3_nt: TGTGCCAGCAGCCTCGACAGGGGGCCTGGCGAGCAGTACTTC
j_call: TRBJ2-5; d_call: TRBD2; clone_size: NA; v_call: TRBV24-1; cdr3_aa: CATSATSGSDLETQYF; cdr3_nt: TGTGCCACCAGTGCGACTAGCGGGAGTGACTTGGAGACCCAGTACTTC
j_call: TRBJ2-3; d_call: NA; clone_size: many; v_call: TRBV7-2; cdr3_aa: CASSLGADTQYF; cdr3_nt: TGTGCCAGCAGCTTAGGGGCGGATACGCAGTATTTT